This T cell receptor beta chain was sequenced during a study of T-cell memory formation after mild COVID-19. This clonotype has at least ten counts. The germline V gene encodes CDR1 SGHVS and CDR2 FNYEAQ. The CDR3 sequence is 17 residues long. J lost 2 bases, V lost 3 bases, and 6 bases had no gene match. 5'RACE with constant-segment primers yielded barcoded, UMI-tagged TCR alpha and TCR beta cDNA libraries. Using its own MiXCR run on the 5' RACE reads, TCRdb lists one record per CDR3 protein. The sample shows around 370,000 distinct CDR3 sequences, roughly 21% of them seen only once. This receptor was taken from an adult woman who had mild COVID-19 (a few samples of this study predate the infection). Cell type and time point are not known. The chain carries TRBV7-6 and TRBJ2-7; 14 nucleotides line up with TRBD2. Sequencing was carried out using PBMCs or a T cell subset sorted from them (not recorded which). The CDR3 nucleotides read TGTGCCAGCAGCTTGGCCGGGACTAGCGGGAGCACCTACGAGCAGTACTTC. The encoded protein is CASSLAGTSGSTYEQYF.